This T cell receptor beta chain came from a study of PD-1 blockade in classical Hodgkin lymphoma. Study conclusions and caveats: Sources of repertoire differences remain undefined, possibly disease activity or prior therapy. Newly diagnosed patients reportedly had lower baseline TCR diversity than healthy donors.

Per the germline V gene, CDR1 is SGHTA and CDR2 is FQGNSA. Trimming cost V 4 bases and J 5 bases, with 14 bases left between them. The length of the CDR3 is 14 residues. Profiling relied on immunoSEQ multiplex PCR, and the TCRdb table lists in-frame clones only, not all of them. The sample has 25,000 to 30,000 clones, approximately 89% seen once. Time point reported: newly diagnosed, previously untreated cHL patient sample. In the case of this clone: Its target is not known.

Sequenced: peripheral blood mononuclear cells (PBMCs). The chain recombines TRBV7-2 with TRBJ2-5; TRBD1 might be the D (5 bases). The sequence came from a human donor with classical Hodgkin lymphoma. The CDR3 here is CASSSRVLKETQYF. In nucleotides, the CDR3 is TGTGCCAGCAGCTCCAGGGTTCTGAAGGAGACCCAGTACTTC.